This T cell receptor (beta chain) was sequenced for a study of blood T cell repertoires in COVID-19. The overall study: Samples of COVID-19 (acute and convalescent) were obtained from the United States, Italy and Spain. Nucleic acid was either cDNA or gDNA, and it came from T cells, B-cell-depleted T cells, or PBMCs.

A single count supports this clone. Sequenced by immunoSEQ multiplex PCR; TCRdb stores in-frame clones only, minus some. The sample includes around 250,000 clones, around four fifths of them seen just once. Sequenced: peripheral blood. The receptor was isolated from a man aged 30 to 39 who had recovered from COVID-19.

The CDR3 DNA is TGTGCCAGCAACCTACCGGGTGGCTCGACCCAGTACTTC. It is translated as CASNLPGGSTQYF. The genes are TRBV6-5 and TRBJ2-5, with D unclear. The V and J ends lost 7 bases and 7 bases respectively, with 16 bases between them. The CDR3 spans 13 residues. Germline CDR1 is MNHEY and CDR2 is SVGAGI.